The rows below give T cell receptor beta chains drawn from one sample of a study of cytomegalovirus exposure and HLA in healthy donors. Some clones are missing from TCRdb's copy, which holds only in-frame ones; the method was immunoSEQ multiplex PCR. The sample records some 200,000 clones, roughly 80% being singletons. Sequencing input: PBMCs. The receptors were gathered from a middle-aged man in good health and CMV-seronegative. Each CDR3 is given with its conserved first and last residue. The D gene is left open where the match is weak. Some rows have no size entry. The others give once, few or many, or a class for an expanded clone.

clone_size | cdr3_length | d_call | j_call | v_call | cdr3_aa | cdr3_nt
NA | 15 | TRBD1 | TRBJ1-3 | TRBV10-3 | CAISQYRGSGNTIYF | TGTGCCATCAGCCAATACAGGGGGTCTGGAAACACCATATATTTT
NA | 14 | NA | TRBJ2-7 | TRBV2 | CASDSQGLYYEQYF | TGTGCCAGCGACAGCCAGGGGTTATACTACGAGCAGTACTTC
NA | 13 | NA | TRBJ2-1 | TRBV4-3 | CASSQTQGYEQFF | TGCGCCAGCAGCCAAACTCAGGGTTACGAGCAGTTCTTC
once | 14 | NA | TRBJ1-2 | TRBV18 | CASSPSGLLYGYTF | TGTGCCAGCTCACCCTCCGGACTGCTCTATGGCTACACCTTC
NA | 15 | NA | TRBJ1-2 | TRBV11-2 | CASSLVWTADYGYTF | TGTGCCAGCAGCTTAGTATGGACAGCCGACTATGGCTACACCTTC
NA | 14 | NA | TRBJ2-7 | TRBV4-1 | CASSQSQGGYEQYF | TGCGCCAGCAGCCAGAGCCAGGGGGGCTACGAGCAGTACTTC
once | 15 | TRBD2 | TRBJ2-7 | TRBV2 | CASSEARGAAYEQYF | TGTGCCAGCAGTGAAGCGCGGGGGGCTGCCTACGAGCAGTACTTC
NA | 18 | TRBD1 | TRBJ1-4 | TRBV13 | CASSRTQGAQATNEKLFF | TGTGCCAGCAGCAGAACACAGGGGGCACAAGCAACTAATGAAAAACTGTTTTTT
NA | 16 | NA | TRBJ2-3 | TRBV5-1 | CASSLRGLSSTDTQYF | TGCGCCAGCAGCTTGAGAGGACTTAGTAGCACAGATACGCAGTATTTT
NA | 13 | NA | TRBJ1-4 | TRBV18 | CASSPMQNEKLFF | TGTGCCAGCTCACCGATGCAGAATGAAAAACTGTTTTTT
NA | 16 | NA | TRBJ1-5 | TRBV7-8 | CASSLERDYSNQPQHF | TGTGCCAGCAGCTTAGAGAGAGATTATAGCAATCAGCCCCAGCATTTT
NA | 13 | TRBD1 | TRBJ2-7 | TRBV5-1 | CASSRDRVREQYF | TGCGCCAGCTCCCGGGACAGGGTACGCGAGCAGTACTTC
NA | 14 | NA | TRBJ2-2 | TRBV7-2 | CASSLRTPGRELFF | TGTGCCAGCAGCTTAAGGACACCCGGAAGGGAGCTGTTTTTT
NA | 13 | NA | TRBJ1-2 | TRBV10-3 | CAISETGEYGYTF | TGTGCCATCAGTGAGACGGGGGAGTATGGCTACACCTTC
NA | 15 | TRBD1 | TRBJ2-1 | TRBV28 | CASSPRDRGEDEQFF | TGTGCCAGCAGTCCCCGGGACAGGGGGGAGGATGAGCAGTTCTTC
NA | 15 | TRBD2 | TRBJ2-3 | TRBV30 | CAWSVGRGEGDTQYF | TGTGCCTGGAGTGTGGGGCGGGGGGAAGGGGATACGCAGTATTTT
NA | 16 | TRBD1 | TRBJ1-6 | TRBV7-6 | CASSERYRDRLSPLHF | TGTGCCAGCAGCGAGAGGTACCGGGACAGGCTTTCACCCCTCCACTTT
NA | 15 | TRBD2 | TRBJ2-3 | TRBV5-1 | CASTPSGGYWDTQYF | TGCGCCAGCACCCCTAGCGGGGGGTATTGGGATACGCAGTATTTT
NA | 14 | TRBD1 | TRBJ2-3 | TRBV11-2 | CASSPRTGRSTQYF | TGTGCCAGCAGCCCTCGGACAGGCAGGAGTACGCAGTATTTT
NA | 15 | TRBD1 | TRBJ1-5 | TRBV12-5 | CASGLPTGAPQPQHF | TGTGCTAGTGGTCTGCCGACAGGGGCTCCTCAGCCCCAGCATTTT
few | 14 | TRBD1 | TRBJ2-7 | TRBV6-5 | CASSPGTGLYEQYF | TGTGCCAGCAGTCCCGGGACAGGTCTCTACGAGCAGTACTTC
NA | 14 | TRBD1 | TRBJ2-2 | TRBV7-2 | CASSLNRGTGELFF | TGTGCCAGCAGCTTGAACAGGGGCACCGGGGAGCTGTTTTTT
NA | 14 | NA | TRBJ2-3 | TRBV5-1 | CASSLDRRRDTQYF | TGCGCCAGCAGCTTGGACAGGAGAAGAGATACGCAGTATTTT
few | 16 | TRBD2 | TRBJ2-7 | TRBV6-1 | CASSDREGGVGREQYF | TGTGCCAGCAGTGATCGGGAGGGCGGGGTGGGAAGGGAGCAGTACTTC
NA | 17 | NA | TRBJ1-2 | TRBV9 | CASSVSRDSRANYGYTF | TGTGCCAGCAGCGTCTCCCGGGACTCGAGGGCTAACTATGGCTACACCTTC
NA | 15 | TRBD2 | TRBJ2-1 | TRBV2 | CASSGLAGRYNEQFF | TGTGCCAGCAGTGGACTAGCGGGGCGTTACAATGAGCAGTTCTTC
NA | 15 | NA | TRBJ1-1 | TRBV9 | CASSRSRGFYTEAFF | TGTGCCAGCAGCCGGAGTCGAGGGTTTTACACTGAAGCTTTCTTT
NA | 16 | TRBD2 | TRBJ2-5 | TRBV5-1 | CASSGSGTSPQETQYF | TGCGCCAGCAGTGGTTCCGGGACTAGCCCCCAAGAGACCCAGTACTTC
once | 16 | TRBD2 | TRBJ2-7 | TRBV18 | CASSPAPVGRAHEQYF | TGTGCCAGCTCACCAGCCCCCGTGGGGAGGGCCCACGAGCAGTACTTC
once | 14 | NA | TRBJ2-3 | TRBV7-8 | CASGRIRVTDTQYF | TGTGCCAGCGGTCGTATCAGGGTAACAGATACGCAGTATTTT
NA | 13 | NA | TRBJ1-5 | TRBV6-5 | CASSPRPNQPQHF | TGTGCCAGCAGTCCGAGGCCCAATCAGCCCCAGCATTTT
NA | 14 | NA | TRBJ2-5 | TRBV5-1 | CASSLEAGQETQYF | TGCGCCAGCAGCTTGGAGGCGGGGCAAGAGACCCAGTACTTC
NA | 15 | NA | TRBJ2-7 | TRBV6-5 | CASSYSKGRHYEQYF | TGTGCCAGCAGTTACTCGAAAGGGAGGCACTACGAGCAGTACTTC
NA | 13 | NA | TRBJ1-1 | TRBV11-3 | CASSRGQNTEAFF | TGTGCCAGCAGCCGAGGGCAGAACACTGAAGCTTTCTTT
few | 14 | NA | TRBJ1-5 | TRBV6-5 | CAAGVGGAIQPQHF | TGTGCCGCAGGGGTAGGGGGGGCGATACAGCCCCAGCATTTT
NA | 13 | NA | TRBJ1-3 | TRBV5-6 | CASSLEERNTIYF | TGTGCCAGCAGCCTAGAGGAGAGAAACACCATATATTTT
NA | 13 | NA | TRBJ1-6 | TRBV9 | CASSVMGGRTLHF | TGTGCCAGCAGCGTGATGGGGGGTAGGACCCTCCACTTT
NA | 15 | TRBD2 | TRBJ2-5 | TRBV18 | CASSPLAGGEETQYF | TGTGCCAGCTCACCCCTAGCGGGGGGAGAAGAGACCCAGTACTTC
NA | 15 | NA | TRBJ2-3 | TRBV9 | CASSVGGGGPDTQYF | TGTGCCAGCAGCGTAGGAGGGGGGGGGCCAGATACGCAGTATTTT
NA | 15 | TRBD2 | TRBJ2-5 | TRBV30 | CAWTSPGLVLQAQYF | TGTGCCTGGACCTCGCCGGGACTAGTATTGCAGGCCCAGTACTTC
NA | 16 | NA | TRBJ2-1 | TRBV7-8 | CASSLARGRLYNEQFF | TGTGCCAGCAGCTTAGCAAGGGGGAGACTATACAATGAGCAGTTCTTC
NA | 14 | NA | TRBJ2-7 | TRBV19 | CASSQGSRSYEQYF | TGTGCCAGTAGTCAGGGATCACGCTCCTACGAGCAGTACTTC
NA | 17 | TRBD1 | TRBJ1-1 | TRBV4-2 | CASSQLRLGTGGTEAFF | TGTGCCAGCAGCCAACTTAGACTGGGGACAGGGGGCACTGAAGCTTTCTTT
NA | 15 | NA | TRBJ1-2 | TRBV9 | CASSPRRQENYGYTF | TGTGCCAGCAGCCCCCGGAGACAGGAGAACTATGGCTACACCTTC
NA | 13 | NA | TRBJ1-2 | TRBV30 | CAWSEGGNYGYTF | TGTGCCTGGAGCGAAGGCGGTAACTATGGCTACACCTTC
NA | 14 | NA | TRBJ1-5 | TRBV7-2 | CASSEGSVGQPQHF | TGTGCCAGCAGCGAGGGCTCGGTGGGGCAGCCCCAGCATTTT
few | 15 | NA | TRBJ1-3 | TRBV2 | CASSEFGFAGNTIYF | TGTGCCAGCAGTGAATTCGGTTTCGCTGGAAACACCATATATTTT
once | 16 | NA | TRBJ2-1 | TRBV10-3 | CAIGSGRGSPRNKQFF | TGTGCCATCGGATCGGGCCGGGGGAGCCCGAGGAATAAGCAGTTCTTC
NA | 13 | NA | TRBJ2-1 | TRBV6-5 | CASSYSTGDYEFF | TGTGCCAGCAGTTACTCGACGGGGGATTATGAGTTCTTC
NA | 14 | TRBD1 | TRBJ2-7 | TRBV5-1 | CASSEGTGVHEQYF | TGCGCCAGCAGCGAAGGGACAGGGGTACACGAGCAGTACTTC
NA | 17 | TRBD2 | TRBJ2-3 | TRBV7-9 | CASSPGTSGIGRDTQYF | TGTGCCAGCAGCCCCGGGACTAGCGGGATAGGAAGAGATACGCAGTATTTT
NA | 14 | NA | TRBJ1-6 | TRBV5-4 | CASSLGQTNSPLHF | TGTGCCAGCAGCTTGGGACAGACAAATTCACCCCTCCACTTT
NA | 13 | NA | TRBJ2-1 | TRBV7-8 | CASSFSSYNEQFF | TGTGCCAGCAGCTTTAGCTCCTACAATGAGCAGTTCTTC